This T cell receptor (beta chain) was found in a study of vaccination and CD4 T cells after COVID-19. The time point here: late sampling 161 to 241 days after vaccination in a few convalescent patients. The treatment here: approximately 9-day PBMC culture with coronavirus spike peptide pools or control peptides (ViraFEST assay). The V end lost 7 bases, the J end lost 0 bases, and 15 bases lay between the germline ends. Germline values: CDR1 SGHTA, CDR2 FQGNSA. The CDR3 length is 15 residues. The Oncomine TCR Beta short-read assay sequenced DNA from cultured CD4+ T cells. TCRdb reprocessed the PCR reads via MiXCR and lists one record per CDR3 protein. This sample has tens of thousands of distinct CDR3 sequences, with about 30% found just once. A word on this clonotype: Its specificity is unknown.

The material sequenced was CD4+ T cells from blood, cultured in vitro, taken about 7 months after SARS-CoV-2 vaccination. The chain has TRBV7-2 and TRBJ1-1; a possible D gene is TRBD1 (6 bases). The source of this sequence is a human donor who had recovered from COVID-19. The CDR3 bases are TGTGCCAGCACCCCCCGACAGGTACTGAACACTGAAGCTTTCTTT. Encoded protein: CASTPRQVLNTEAFF.